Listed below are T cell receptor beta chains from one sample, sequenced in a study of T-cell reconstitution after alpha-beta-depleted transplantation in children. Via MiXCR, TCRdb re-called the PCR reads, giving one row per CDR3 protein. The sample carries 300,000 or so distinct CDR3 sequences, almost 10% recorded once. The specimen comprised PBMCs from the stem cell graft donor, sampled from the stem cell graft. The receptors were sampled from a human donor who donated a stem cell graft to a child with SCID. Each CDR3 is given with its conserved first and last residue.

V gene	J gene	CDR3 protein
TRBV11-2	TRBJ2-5	CASSLRLAGVMNQETQYF
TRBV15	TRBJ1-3	CATSAQGARGNTIYF
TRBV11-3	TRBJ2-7	CASSTGTSGGHEQYF
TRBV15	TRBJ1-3	CATSRDRGSRNTIYF
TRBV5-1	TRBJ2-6	CASSLVPGDSGANVLTF
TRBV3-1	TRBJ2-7	CASSQGASVYEQYF
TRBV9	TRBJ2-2	CASSGALGGAQEAGELFF
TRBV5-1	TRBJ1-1	CASSLGGPGDPGPF
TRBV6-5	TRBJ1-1	CASSYSVRGNTEAFF
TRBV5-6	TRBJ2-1	CASSRRQGSSYNEQFF
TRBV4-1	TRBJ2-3	CASSVGGSPGTDTQYF
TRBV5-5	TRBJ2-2	CASSLDRSANTGELFF
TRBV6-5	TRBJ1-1	CASRRGQGYTEAFF
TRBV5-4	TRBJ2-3	CASSLSASATDTQYF
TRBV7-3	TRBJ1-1	CASSRDRETEAFF
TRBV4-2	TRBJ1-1	CASSQEAAGGRDTEAFF
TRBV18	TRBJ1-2	CASSPGQGPFGYTF
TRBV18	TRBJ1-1	CASSPDSKNTEAFF
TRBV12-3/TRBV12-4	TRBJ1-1	CASSFGGQHTEAFF
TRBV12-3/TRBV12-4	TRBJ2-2	CASSRQGANTGELFF
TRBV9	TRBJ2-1	CASSEVSSYNEQFF
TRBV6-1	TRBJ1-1	CASSPPGPGGTEAFF
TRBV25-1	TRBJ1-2	CASSERALYGYTF
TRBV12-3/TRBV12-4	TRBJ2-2	CASTPWRGAVTGELFF
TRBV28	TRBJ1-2	CASSFISQGYTF
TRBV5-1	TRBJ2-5	CASSLATGGLSQETQYF
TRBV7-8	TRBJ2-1	CASSLTSGPYNEQFF
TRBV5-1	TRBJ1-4	CASSPTFSSTNEKLFF
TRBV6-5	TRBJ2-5	CASSYGEEETQYF
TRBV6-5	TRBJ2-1	CASSYWQNNEQFF
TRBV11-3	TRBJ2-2	CASSYPGTGELFF
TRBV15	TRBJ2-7	CATSASSGGSYEQYF
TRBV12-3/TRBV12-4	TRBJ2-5	CASLAGGETQYF
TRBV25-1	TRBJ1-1	CASSEGTVGEAFF
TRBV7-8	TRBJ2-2	CASSLVAGTYGRELFF
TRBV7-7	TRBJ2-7	CASSLILGDCAEQYF
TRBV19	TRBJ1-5	CASSITDQPQHF
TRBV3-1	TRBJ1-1	CASKTGLNTEAFF
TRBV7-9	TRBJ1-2	CASDRNYGYTF
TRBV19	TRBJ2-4	CASGSRETNIQYF
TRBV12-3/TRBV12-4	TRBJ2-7	CASSSQGLGNEQYF
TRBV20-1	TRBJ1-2	CSAIRTGYGYTF
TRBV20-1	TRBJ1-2	CSAGSDQGTNYGYTF
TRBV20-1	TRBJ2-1	CSARGPGGLHVYNEQFF
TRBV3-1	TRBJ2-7	CASSQGGLDEQYF
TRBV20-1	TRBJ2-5	CSAGMGLAETQYF
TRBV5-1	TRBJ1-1	CASSSAGVKNTEAFF